These 2 T cell receptor beta chains share one sample of origin, sequenced in a study of blood T cell repertoires in COVID-19. This table comes from immunoSEQ multiplex PCR, and its TCRdb copy is limited to in-frame clones, with some not included. The sample consists of 20,000 to 25,000 clones, approximately 88% of them appearing once. Sequenced: peripheral blood. These receptors came from an older man with active or convalescent COVID-19.

The V gene is TRBV4-1, the J gene TRBJ1-1; 7 nucleotides match TRBD1. CDR1 is MGHRA and CDR2 is YSYEKL in the germline V gene. This CDR3 is built from 16 residues. The V segment lost 0 bases and the J segment 7 bases; nucleotides outside the gene matches: 11. DNA for the CDR3: TGCGCCAGCAGCCAAGATCTCACAGGGGCCGCAGGTGAAGCTTTCTTT. Translating gives CASSQDLTGAAGEAFF.

This clone was observed a single time. The chain recombines TRBV28 with TRBJ1-2; 8 bases are a match to TRBD1. This CDR3 comprises 15 residues. V was clipped by 4 bases and J by 4 bases; unmatched bases: 8. Germline V gene lookup returns CDR1 MDHEN and CDR2 SYDVKM. CDR3 residues: CASSSGQGIFYGYTF. The CDR3, as DNA: TGTGCCAGCAGTTCCGGACAGGGAATCTTCTATGGCTACACCTTC.